Listed here are 2 T cell receptor beta chains from one sample, sequenced in a study of cytomegalovirus exposure and HLA in healthy donors. Primers: 60 Vbeta forward and 13 Jbeta reverse. Produced via immunoSEQ multiplex PCR; TCRdb's table is partial and in-frame only. The sample consists of some 150,000 clones, about 74% of them appearing once. The sequenced material came from PBMCs. Source of these receptors: a woman in her forties in good health and CMV-seronegative.

In this sample, this clone turned up a few times. The V call is TRBV7-2, the J call TRBJ1-4, with D tentatively TRBD1 (5 bases). The CDR3 is made up of 14 amino acids. Germline V CDR1 and CDR2: SGHTA, FQGNSA. V was clipped by 5 bases and J by 5 bases, with 12 bases between them. Written as DNA, the CDR3 is TGTGCCAGCAGCGCGCAGGGAGGGAATGAAAAACTGTTTTTT. Its protein product is CASSAQGGNEKLFF.

The chain joins TRBV28 to TRBJ1-5; 8 bases match TRBD1. CDR3 length: 12 amino acids. Unmatched junction bases numbered 1, after V lost 8 bases and J lost 4 bases. Germline CDR1 reads MDHEN; CDR2 reads SYDVKM. For the CDR3, the DNA is TGTGCCAGCCGGACAGGGAATCAGCCCCAGCATTTT. Translated, it gives CASRTGNQPQHF.